Each of the 25 T cell receptor beta chains below was sequenced from the same sample in a study of T cells in localized non-small cell lung cancer. The data were produced by immunoSEQ multiplex PCR, yet TCRdb's version contains in-frame clones alone and is incomplete. The data hold 20,000 to 25,000 clones, with approximately 88% observed a single time. The sample consisted of peripheral blood mononuclear cells, taken before any cancer treatment. These receptors were collected from a woman aged 35-70 years with stage III lung adenocarcinoma.

V is TRBV6-1 and J is TRBJ1-4; a possible D gene is TRBD1 (5 bases). Germline CDR1 and CDR2: MNHNS and SASEGT. V was shortened by 5 bases and J by 10 bases, with 17 bases between the two germline ends. The CDR3 covers 14 residues. Here the CDR3 reads CASSRDGGVGKLFF. The DNA of the CDR3 is TGTGCCAGCAGTCGGGACGGCGGGGTGGGAAAACTGTTTTTT.

CDR3 in DNA: TGTGCCAGCAGCTCGCCGGTGAACACTGAAGCTTTCTTT. It is translated as CASSSPVNTEAFF. The rearrangement joins TRBV7-8 to TRBJ1-1; D not certain. There are 13 residues in the CDR3. With 4 bases removed from V and 0 bases from J, the gap between germline ends came to 6 bases. CDR1 is SGHVS, CDR2 FQNEAQ, per germline.

This rearrangement joins TRBV5-1 to TRBJ2-5; D gene uncertain. The CDR3 loop spans 13 amino acids. V was shortened by 7 bases and J by 1 base, with 11 bases between the two germline ends. Germline values: CDR1 SGHRS, CDR2 YFSETQ. The CDR3 protein is CASWPGSQETQYF. Here the CDR3 DNA reads TGCGCCAGCTGGCCAGGCAGCCAAGAGACCCAGTACTTC.

The chain links TRBV7-3 to TRBJ2-3; 9 bases are a match to TRBD2. The CDR3 runs to 14 residues. Germline V gene lookup returns CDR1 SGHTA and CDR2 FQGTGA. The V segment lost 4 bases and the J segment 10 bases; nucleotides outside the gene matches: 9. The CDR3 DNA follows: TGTGCCAGCAGCTCAGGGACTAGCTCTTCTGCGCAGTATTTT. Its translation: CASSSGTSSSAQYF.

The rearrangement joins TRBV5-1 to TRBJ2-2, with unresolved D. V dropped 1 base and J dropped 1 base, with 2 bases sitting between them. The germline V gene encodes CDR1 SGHRS and CDR2 YFSETQ. The CDR3 has 13 residues. The CDR3 loop is CASSLLNTGELFF. CDR3 nucleotides: TGCGCCAGCAGCTTGCTGAACACCGGGGAGCTGTTTTTT.

The chain combines TRBV10-2 with TRBJ2-6, with 8 bases that match TRBD1. Germline lookup yields CDR1 WSHSY and CDR2 SAAADI. The V segment lost 4 bases and the J segment 1 base; nucleotides outside the gene matches: 6. This CDR3 region has 17 residues. The CDR3 sequence is CASSVQGAASGANVLTF. The CDR3 DNA follows: TGCGCCAGCAGTGTCCAGGGGGCTGCTTCTGGGGCCAACGTCCTGACTTTC.

The chain recombines TRBV4-3 with TRBJ1-3; no definite D call. The V gene lost 1 base and the J gene lost 5 bases, with 15 bases spanning the gap. The CDR3 loop spans 16 amino acids. The V gene's germline CDR1 is LGHNA and CDR2 YSLEER. CDR3: CASSQARWGVRNTIYF. The CDR3 region has the DNA TGCGCCAGCAGCCAAGCGAGGTGGGGAGTGCGAAACACCATATATTTT.

The chain combines TRBV11-2 with TRBJ1-4; D ambiguous. The V end was cut by 4 bases, the J end by 7 bases, with 13 bases between. CDR1 is SGHAT and CDR2 is FQNNGV in the germline V gene. The CDR3 is 14 residues long. The CDR3 sequence: CASSSPKDGEKLFF. The CDR3 region has the DNA TGTGCCAGCAGCTCACCCAAAGATGGTGAAAAACTGTTTTTT.

The chain is built from TRBV5-1 and TRBJ1-2; TRBD1 matches at 7 bases. CDR3 length: 13 residues. CDR1 and CDR2 (germline): SGHRS, YFSETQ. V trimming: 7 bases; J trimming: 4 bases; junction bases outside the gene matches: 7. This CDR3 reads CASGLGGLYGYTF. CDR3 DNA: TGCGCCAGCGGGTTAGGGGGCCTCTATGGCTACACCTTC.

The J gene is TRBJ2-7, the V gene TRBV7-8; D unresolved. V was pared by 5 bases and J by 2 bases, with 4 bases between. Germline lookup yields CDR1 SGHVS and CDR2 FQNEAQ. The CDR3 is 11 residues long. The DNA for the CDR3 is TGTGCCAGCAGCACCACCTACGAGCAGTACTTC. This translates into CASSTTYEQYF.

The rearrangement uses TRBV6-1 and TRBJ1-1; D remains unclear. CDR3 length equals 13 residues. Germline CDR1 is MNHNS and CDR2 is SASEGT. V was clipped by 6 bases and J by 2 bases, with 10 bases between them. CDR3: CASRIELNTEAFF. CDR3 nucleotides: TGTGCCAGCAGGATAGAACTTAACACTGAAGCTTTCTTT.

The CDR3 reads CASSVGSRFGQGTYNEQFF. For the CDR3, the DNA is TGTGCCAGCAGCGTAGGGAGTAGGTTTGGGCAGGGGACCTACAATGAGCAGTTCTTC. The chain joins TRBV9 to TRBJ2-1; possibly TRBD1 for D (6 bases). CDR1 and CDR2 (germline): SGDLS, YYNGEE. This CDR3 is 19 amino acids long. Trimming removed 0 bases at V and 2 bases at J, with 21 bases between.

This clone ranks as large. The rearrangement uses TRBV19 and TRBJ2-5; D perhaps matches TRBD1 (5 bases). Trimming pared 6 bases from V and 4 bases from J, leaving 18 bases between. Germline lookup yields CDR1 LNHDA and CDR2 SQIVND (reference sequence). The length of the CDR3 is 15 residues. In nucleotides, the CDR3 is TGTGCCAGTAGATCCGACAGCCGGCCCGGAGAGACCCAGTACTTC. Protein product: CASRSDSRPGETQYF. Together with reference TRBV19 and TRBJ2-5, the CDR3 gives the full variable domain: DGGITQSPKYLFRKEGQNVTLSCEQNLNHDAMYWYRQDPGQGLRLIYYSQIVNDFQKGDIAEGYSVSREKKESFPLTVTSAQKNPTAFYLCASRSDSRPGETQYFGPGTRLLVL.

The J gene is TRBJ2-1, the V gene TRBV5-4; 11 bases line up with TRBD2. CDR3 length equals 16 residues. V trimming: 6 bases; J trimming: 4 bases; junction bases outside the gene matches: 9. Germline V CDR1 and CDR2: SGHNT, YYREEE (reference sequence). Here the CDR3 DNA reads TGTGCCAGCACCCCGGGGGCTAGCGGGGGGTACAATGAGCAGTTCTTC. This gives the protein CASTPGASGGYNEQFF. Supplemented by reference TRBV5-4 and TRBJ2-1, the full variable domain reads ETGVTQSPTHLIKTRGQQVTLRCSSQSGHNTVSWYQQALGQGPQFIFQYYREEENGRGNFPPRFSGLQFPNYSSELNVNALELDDSALYLCASTPGASGGYNEQFFGPGTRLTVL.

V usage is TRBV4-3 and J usage is TRBJ2-1, with TRBD2 identical over 11 bases. Germline-derived CDR1 and CDR2 are LGHNA and YSLEER. J lost 4 bases, V lost 4 bases, and 3 bases had no gene match. The CDR3 contains 15 residues. CDR3 amino acids: CASSRTSGGYNEQFF. CDR3 nucleotides: TGCGCCAGCAGCCGAACTAGCGGGGGTTACAATGAGCAGTTCTTC.

J is TRBJ2-5 and V is TRBV20-1; D is unclear. Trimming shortened V by 3 bases and J by 5 bases, and 7 bases separated the two germline ends. The CDR3 runs 11 residues. The V gene's germline CDR1 is DFQATT and CDR2 SNEGSKA (reference sequence). The CDR3 protein is CSASGGETQYF. DNA of the CDR3: TGCAGTGCTAGCGGTGGTGAGACCCAGTACTTC.

This chain connects TRBV28 to TRBJ2-7, with D perhaps TRBD1 (6 bases). Between the trimmed V and J ends, which lost 3 bases and 7 bases, there was a span of 16 bases. CDR3 size: 14 residues. Germline values: CDR1 MDHEN, CDR2 SYDVKM. The CDR3 DNA sequence: TGTGCCAGCAGTTTCGGCAGGGGAAGGCGGGAGCAGTACTTC. Its protein is CASSFGRGRREQYF.

J is TRBJ1-2 and V is TRBV25-1; D might be TRBD1 (6 bases). CDR1 is MGHDK, CDR2 SYGVNS, per germline. Trimming removed 1 base at V and 3 bases at J, with 12 bases between. CDR3 length: 15 amino acids. CDR3 residues: CASSESVGQDYGYTF. The CDR3 nucleotides read TGTGCCAGCAGTGAATCGGTGGGACAAGACTATGGCTACACCTTC.

This clone was detected a few times. The CDR3 coding sequence is TGTGCCAGCAGCTTATCGGGGACGCAGGCTTTCTTT. Encoded protein: CASSLSGTQAFF. The chain combines TRBV13 with TRBJ1-1; TRBD1 might be the D (5 bases). The CDR3 totals 12 residues. The germline gives CDR1 PRHDT, CDR2 FYEKMQ (reference sequence). V shed 2 bases and J shed 11 bases, with 12 bases lying between them.

This clone has just one count. The chain recombines TRBV2 with TRBJ2-3, with 10 nucleotides matching TRBD1. The CDR3 runs to 15 residues. V shed 8 bases, J shed 4 bases, and the junction held 9 bases outside the gene matches. CDR1 and CDR2 (germline): SNHLY, FYNNEI. CDR3 region: CASGGQGWGADTQYF. CDR3 DNA sequence: TGTGCCAGCGGGGGACAGGGGTGGGGCGCAGATACGCAGTATTTT. Supplemented by reference TRBV2 and TRBJ2-3, the full variable domain reads EPEVTQTPSHQVTQMGQEVILRCVPISNHLYFYWYRQILGQKVEFLVSFYNNEISEKSEIFDDQFSVERPDGSNFTLKIRSTKLEDSAMYFCASGGQGWGADTQYFGPGTRLTVL.

The V gene is TRBV27, the J gene TRBJ1-4; D may be TRBD1 (6 bases). This CDR3 has 15 amino acids. Germline V CDR1 and CDR2: MNHEY, SMNVEV (reference sequence). With 2 bases removed from V and 1 base from J, the gap between germline ends came to 8 bases. The DNA for the CDR3 is TGTGCCAGCAGTTTAGGGGGCAGAACTAATGAAAAACTGTTTTTT. The encoded protein is CASSLGGRTNEKLFF.

J is TRBJ1-1 and V is TRBV6-5; maybe TRBD1 (5 bases). This CDR3 has 13 amino acids. The germline V and J ends were trimmed by 8 bases and 2 bases, with 12 bases remaining between them. Per the germline V gene, CDR1 is MNHEY and CDR2 is SVGAGI. The CDR3 sequence: CASGPGVNTEAFF. The DNA for the CDR3 is TGTGCCAGCGGCCCGGGGGTCAACACTGAAGCTTTCTTT.

The chain has TRBV7-8 and TRBJ2-4; 11 nucleotides match TRBD2. V gave up 5 bases and J gave up 3 bases; unmatched junction bases: 12. CDR1 SGHVS and CDR2 FQNEAQ come from the germline V gene. This CDR3 has 18 amino acids. The CDR3 DNA is TGTGCCAGCAGCAACCCCGGGACTAGCGGCGAAATCAAAAACATTCAGTACTTC. Translated, it gives CASSNPGTSGEIKNIQYF.

This clone was detected once. The chain is built from TRBV2 and TRBJ2-4; D could derive from TRBD1 or TRBD2 (5 bases each). V lost 4 bases and J 8 bases, leaving 9 bases between the germline ends. The germline CDR1 and CDR2 sequences are SNHLY and FYNNEI. The CDR3 consists of 12 residues. CDR3 sequence reads: CASSGMGDIQYF. CDR3 nucleotides: TGTGCCAGCAGTGGTATGGGGGACATTCAGTACTTC.

The V and J genes are TRBV9 and TRBJ2-2; perhaps TRBD1 as D (6 bases). CDR3 length: 14 residues. Per the germline V gene, CDR1 is SGDLS and CDR2 is YYNGEE. The V gene lost 6 bases and the J gene lost 1 base, with 10 bases spanning the gap. This CDR3 is CASTSDRNTGELFF. The CDR3 DNA is TGTGCCAGCACCTCGGACAGGAACACCGGGGAGCTGTTTTTT.